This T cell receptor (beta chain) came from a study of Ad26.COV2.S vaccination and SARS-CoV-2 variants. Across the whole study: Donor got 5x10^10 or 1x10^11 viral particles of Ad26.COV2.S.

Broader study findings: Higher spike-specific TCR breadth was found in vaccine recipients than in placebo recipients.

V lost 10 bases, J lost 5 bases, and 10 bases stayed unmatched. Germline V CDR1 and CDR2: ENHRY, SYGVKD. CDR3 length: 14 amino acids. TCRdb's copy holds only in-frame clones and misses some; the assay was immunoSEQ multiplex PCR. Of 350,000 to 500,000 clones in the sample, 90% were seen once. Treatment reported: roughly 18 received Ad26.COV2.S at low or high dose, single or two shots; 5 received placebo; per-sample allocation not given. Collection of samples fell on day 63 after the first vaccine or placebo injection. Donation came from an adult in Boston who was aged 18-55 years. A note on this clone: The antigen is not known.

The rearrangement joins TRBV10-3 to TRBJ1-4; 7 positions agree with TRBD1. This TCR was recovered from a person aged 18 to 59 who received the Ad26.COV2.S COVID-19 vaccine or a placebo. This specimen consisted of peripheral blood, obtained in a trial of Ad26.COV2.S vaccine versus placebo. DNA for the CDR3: TGTGCCACCATGGAGGGACAGTGGAATGAAAAACTGTTTTTT. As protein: CATMEGQWNEKLFF.